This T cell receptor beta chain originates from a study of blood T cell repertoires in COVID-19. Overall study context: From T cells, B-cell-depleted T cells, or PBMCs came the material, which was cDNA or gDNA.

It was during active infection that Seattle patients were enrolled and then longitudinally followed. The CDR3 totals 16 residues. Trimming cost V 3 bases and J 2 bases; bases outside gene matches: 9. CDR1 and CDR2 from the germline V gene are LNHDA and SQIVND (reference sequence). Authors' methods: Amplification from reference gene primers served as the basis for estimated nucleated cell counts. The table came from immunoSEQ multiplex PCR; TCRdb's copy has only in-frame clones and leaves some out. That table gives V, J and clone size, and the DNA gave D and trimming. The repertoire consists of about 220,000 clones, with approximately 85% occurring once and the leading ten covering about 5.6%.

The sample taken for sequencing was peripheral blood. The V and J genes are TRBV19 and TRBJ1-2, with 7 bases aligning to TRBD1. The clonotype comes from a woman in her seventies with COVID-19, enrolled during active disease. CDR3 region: CASSIGGQRGNYGYTF. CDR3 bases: TGTGCCAGTAGTATCGGGGGACAGCGCGGGAACTATGGCTACACCTTC. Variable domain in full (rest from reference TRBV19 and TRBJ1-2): DGGITQSPKYLFRKEGQNVTLSCEQNLNHDAMYWYRQDPGQGLRLIYYSQIVNDFQKGDIAEGYSVSREKKESFPLTVTSAQKNPTAFYLCASSIGGQRGNYGYTFGSGTRLTVV.